These 14 T cell receptor beta chains came from one sample sequenced in a study of hypomethylating agent response in myelodysplastic syndrome. Sequenced by immunoSEQ multiplex PCR; TCRdb stores in-frame clones only, minus some. Found here are approximately 4,500 clones, less than 90% of them singletons; the top ten hold 20% to 25%. Specimen: bone marrow, collected before or after starting hypomethylating agent treatment for myelodysplastic syndrome (not recorded which). The receptors derive from a human donor with myelodysplastic syndrome.

This clone was detected only once. The rearrangement uses TRBV23-1 and TRBJ1-5; D gene uncertain. TRBV23-1 is an ORF for which the function is uncertain. V was pared by 0 bases and J by 0 bases, with 9 bases between. The CDR3 runs 16 residues. The CDR3 nucleotides read TGCGCCAGCAGTCAATCTTTACGAAATAGCAATCAGCCCCAGCATTTT. Translating it yields CASSQSLRNSNQPQHF.

This sequence joins TRBV19 and TRBJ2-1; D not resolved. Trimming took off 3 bases at V and 3 bases at J, with 3 bases between the two ends. The germline CDR1 and CDR2 sequences are LNHDA and SQIVND (reference sequence). The CDR3 sequence is 12 residues long. The CDR3 sequence: CASSMGYNEQFF. The CDR3 DNA sequence: TGTGCCAGTAGTATGGGCTACAATGAGCAGTTCTTC.

The rearrangement joins TRBV19 to TRBJ1-1; D is unresolved. The CDR3 totals 13 residues. Germline assignment: CDR1 LNHDA and CDR2 SQIVND (reference sequence). V gave up 6 bases and J gave up 0 bases, with 8 bases separating them. Here the CDR3 reads CASRGRLNTEAFF. The CDR3 DNA reads TGTGCCAGTAGAGGACGGTTGAACACTGAAGCTTTCTTT.

The genes are TRBV6-1 and TRBJ1-1, with 7 bases lining up with TRBD1. V dropped 5 bases and J dropped 6; count of bases not matched to a gene: 12. Germline loops: CDR1 MNHNS, CDR2 SASEGT. The CDR3 sequence is 15 residues long. The CDR3 loop reads CASSFRYRGDAEAFF. As DNA, the CDR3 is TGTGCCAGCAGTTTCCGATACAGGGGCGACGCTGAAGCTTTCTTT.

In this sample, this clone turned up once. V is TRBV7-2 and J is TRBJ2-7; 10 nucleotides match TRBD1. Germline V gene lookup returns CDR1 SGHTA and CDR2 FQGNSA. Trimming cost V 3 bases and J 6 bases; bases outside gene matches: 11. There are 16 residues in the CDR3. The DNA for the CDR3 is TGTGCCAGCAGCTTCCCCTCGACAGGGGGCATTAGCGAGCAGTACTTC. This encodes CASSFPSTGGISEQYF.

CDR3 protein: CASTKWGGINYGYTF. In nucleotides, the CDR3 is TGTGCCAGCACCAAATGGGGGGGCATCAACTATGGCTACACCTTC. The J gene is TRBJ1-2, the V gene TRBV28, with D maybe TRBD1 (6 bases). The CDR3 is made up of 15 amino acids. The ends were cut back, 7 bases at V and 2 bases at J, with 17 bases in the middle. The V gene's germline CDR1 is MDHEN and CDR2 SYDVKM.

The chain combines TRBV28 with TRBJ1-5; 8 bases map to TRBD1. The CDR3 totals 14 residues. CDR1 MDHEN and CDR2 SYDVKM come from the germline V gene. V gave up 1 base and J gave up 6 bases; unmatched junction bases: 2. Here the CDR3 DNA reads TGTGCCAGCAGTTTATCAGGGGGCCTTCAGCCCCAGCATTTT. It translates to CASSLSGGLQPQHF.

This clone showed up just a few times. The chain links TRBV15 to TRBJ1-4, with D hard to call. The germline V gene has CDR1 LNHNV and CDR2 YYDKDF (reference sequence). The CDR3 length is 14 residues. V lost 4 bases and J lost 5, with 11 bases in between. CDR3 loop: CATSTSGVNEKLFF. Here the CDR3 DNA reads TGTGCCACCAGCACCTCAGGAGTCAATGAAAAACTGTTTTTT.

The chain uses TRBV4-3 and TRBJ1-4, with 7 bases that match TRBD1. Germline V CDR1 and CDR2: LGHNA, YSLEER. CDR3 length: 17 amino acids. V gave up 3 bases and J gave up 7 bases; unmatched junction bases: 14. The CDR3 spells CASSQEWPGQLSEKLFF. Written as DNA, the CDR3 is TGCGCCAGCAGCCAGGAGTGGCCGGGACAGTTAAGTGAAAAACTGTTTTTT.

The chain couples TRBV30 to TRBJ1-1; tentative D call: TRBD1 (5 bases). Germline values: CDR1 GTSNPN, CDR2 SVGIG (reference sequence). V was cut by 8 bases and J by 1 base, with 14 bases left in between. The CDR3 is made up of 13 amino acids. CDR3 sequence reads: CAGGKGANTEAFF. DNA for the CDR3: TGTGCCGGGGGGAAAGGGGCGAACACTGAAGCTTTCTTT.

V and J are TRBV5-1 and TRBJ2-3; 9 nucleotides agree with TRBD2. The CDR3 is 20 amino acids. The trim removed 4 bases at V and 1 base at J, leaving 19 bases unmatched. Looked up from germline, CDR1 is SGHRS and CDR2 is YFSETQ. The CDR3 DNA follows: TGCGCCAGCAGCCTCCGACCGGGAAGCGGGAGGTCGGGGGGCACAGATACGCAGTATTTT. This codes for CASSLRPGSGRSGGTDTQYF.

The chain joins TRBV28 to TRBJ2-5; 10 bases fit TRBD1. Germline V CDR1 and CDR2: MDHEN, SYDVKM. V shed 4 bases, J shed 2 bases, and the junction held 7 bases outside the gene matches. The CDR3 has 16 amino acids. In DNA form, the CDR3 reads TGTGCCAGCAGTTACCGTGGGACAGGGGTACAAGAGACCCAGTACTTC. It encodes CASSYRGTGVQETQYF.

V usage is TRBV25-1 and J usage is TRBJ2-7; tentatively, D is TRBD1 or TRBD2 (5 bases each). Looked up from germline, CDR1 is MGHDK and CDR2 is SYGVNS. The CDR3 length is 13 residues. V lost 5 bases and J lost 2, with 10 bases in between. DNA of the CDR3: TGTGCCAGCAGTCCCCCGGGACCCTACGAGCAGTACTTC. It encodes CASSPPGPYEQYF.

A few counts support this clone. The chain uses TRBV28 and TRBJ1-2; TRBD1 matches at 11 bases. The J segment lost 8 bases and the V segment lost 6 bases, leaving 11 bases of the junction unmatched. Germline lookup yields CDR1 MDHEN and CDR2 SYDVKM. This CDR3 region has 15 residues. CDR3 sequence reads: CASREPGQGARGYTF. CDR3 coding DNA: TGTGCCAGCAGGGAACCCGGACAGGGGGCGCGAGGCTACACCTTC.